These 24 T cell receptor beta chains originate from one sample sequenced in a study of blood T cell repertoires in COVID-19. TCRdb keeps only in-frame clones here, not all; method: immunoSEQ multiplex PCR. The sample carries roughly 230,000 clones, 88% recorded once. The sequenced material came from peripheral blood. Receptors were obtained from a human donor in a cohort sampled during active COVID-19.

This chain uses TRBV6-2 or TRBV6-3 with TRBJ1-2, with TRBD1 matching over 7 bases. Trimming at V came to 5 bases and at J to 8 bases, leaving 11 bases not matched to a gene. This CDR3 spans 14 amino acids. Per the germline V gene, CDR1 is MNHEY and CDR2 is SVGEGT. This CDR3 reads CASSLELTGRGYTF. The CDR3 bases are TGTGCCAGCAGTCTCGAGCTGACAGGGCGAGGCTACACCTTC.

The rearrangement uses TRBV6-1 and TRBJ1-5; D uncertain. Germline-derived CDR1 and CDR2 are MNHNS and SASEGT. This CDR3 has 14 amino acids. V was trimmed by 1 base and J by 7 bases, leaving 11 bases between them. CDR3: CASSEGEGWQPQHF. The CDR3 bases are TGTGCCAGCAGTGAAGGAGAGGGATGGCAGCCCCAGCATTTT.

To note about this clone: The identical CDR3 is also encoded by other nucleotide sequences in the sample. The rearrangement uses TRBV19 and TRBJ1-2; D possibly corresponds to TRBD1 (5 bases). Germline CDR1 and CDR2: LNHDA and SQIVND (reference sequence). CDR3 length: 13 amino acids. With 3 bases removed from V and 7 bases from J, the gap between germline ends came to 12 bases. The CDR3, as DNA: TGTGCCAGTAGTATTCAGGGCCTCGGTGGCTACACCTTC. Encoded protein: CASSIQGLGGYTF.

The rearrangement uses TRBV7-2 and TRBJ2-5; 9 bases map to TRBD2. Germline-derived CDR1 and CDR2 are SGHTA and FQGNSA. This CDR3 spans 16 amino acids. V dropped 5 bases and J dropped 3; count of bases not matched to a gene: 10. This chain's CDR3 is CASSPWMGGREETQYF. CDR3 nucleotide sequence: TGTGCCAGCAGCCCCTGGATGGGCGGGAGGGAAGAGACCCAGTACTTC.

The chain recombines TRBV7-2 with TRBJ1-3; TRBD1 aligns across 7 bases. CDR3 length equals 14 residues. J gave up 5 bases and V 5 bases, and 6 bases lay outside the gene matches. Germline V gene lookup returns CDR1 SGHTA and CDR2 FQGNSA. The CDR3 loop is CASSLGQARNTIYF. The CDR3 DNA reads as TGTGCCAGCAGCCTCGGACAGGCCCGAAACACCATATATTTT. The complete variable domain, with remaining parts taken from reference TRBV7-2 and TRBJ1-3, reads GAGVSQSPSNKVTEKGKDVELRCDPISGHTALYWYRQSLGQGLEFLIYFQGNSAPDKSGLPSDRFSAERTGGSVSTLTIQRTQQEDSAVYLCASSLGQARNTIYFGEGSWLTVV.

This clone was observed once. CDR3 protein: CASSPGLAAKNIQYF. The CDR3 DNA reads TGTGCCAGCAGCCCTGGGCTAGCGGCCAAAAACATTCAGTACTTC. V and J are TRBV3-1 (or the pseudogene TRBV3-2) and TRBJ2-4, with a weak D call TRBD2 (6 bases). Germline V lookup: CDR1 LGHDT, CDR2 YNNKEL (reference sequence). The V gene lost 4 bases and the J gene lost 1 base, with 11 bases spanning the gap. This CDR3 is built from 15 residues.

This rearrangement joins TRBV4-3 to TRBJ2-5; 11 nucleotides align to TRBD1. Germline lookup yields CDR1 LGHNA and CDR2 YSLEER. The trim removed 0 bases at V and 5 bases at J, leaving 8 bases unmatched. CDR3 size: 17 residues. CDR3 DNA sequence: TGCGCCAGCAGCCAAGAGTGGACAGGGGGCCTTCGGGAGACCCAGTACTTC. It encodes CASSQEWTGGLRETQYF.

DNA of the CDR3: TGTGCCAGCAGCCTGGCAGGGGGCTTAAGCGAGCAGTACTTC. Translated: CASSLAGGLSEQYF. The gene calls are TRBV14 and TRBJ2-7, with 8 bases that match TRBD1. The germline V gene has CDR1 SGHDN and CDR2 FVKESK. The trim removed 4 bases at V and 6 bases at J, leaving 8 bases unmatched. The CDR3 spans 14 residues.

Here the CDR3 reads CASSTGQGGQPQHF. As DNA, the CDR3 is TGCGCCAGCAGCACCGGACAGGGGGGTCAGCCCCAGCATTTT. V usage is TRBV5-1 and J usage is TRBJ1-5, with 10 bases identical to TRBD1. Germline V CDR1 and CDR2: SGHRS, YFSETQ. The V gene end was trimmed by 4 bases and the J gene end by 6 bases; junction bases not matched to a gene: 4. This CDR3 comprises 14 residues.

In this sample, this clone turned up a few times. The rearrangement links TRBV15 to TRBJ1-1; a possible D gene is TRBD1 (5 bases). The CDR3 length is 16 residues. Germline V gene sequence: CDR1 LNHNV, CDR2 YYDKDF (reference sequence). V was clipped by 4 bases and J by 0 bases, with 15 bases between them. The CDR3 nucleotides are TGTGCCACCAGCATAGGGGATACGATTATGAACACTGAAGCTTTCTTT. Its translation is CATSIGDTIMNTEAFF.

The V call is TRBV14, the J call TRBJ1-2, with a possible D match to TRBD1 (5 bases). The germline V gene encodes CDR1 SGHDN and CDR2 FVKESK. The length of the CDR3 is 16 residues. V dropped 0 bases and J dropped 4 bases, with 15 bases sitting between them. The CDR3 here is CASSQDFRGVGYGYTF. Written as DNA, the CDR3 is TGTGCCAGCAGCCAAGATTTCCGGGGGGTTGGCTATGGCTACACCTTC.

For the CDR3, the DNA is TGTGCCAGCAGCTTGGTCGGGAGGACATACGAGCAGTACTTC. Amino acids: CASSLVGRTYEQYF. The chain has TRBV5-6 and TRBJ2-7; 7 bases map to TRBD2. The V gene end was trimmed by 0 bases and the J gene end by 4 bases; junction bases not matched to a gene: 4. This CDR3 comprises 14 residues. The germline gives CDR1 SGHDT, CDR2 YYEEEE.

J is TRBJ2-2 and V is TRBV5-1; 9 nucleotides line up with TRBD1. The V and J ends lost 0 bases and 2 bases, in that order; junction bases with no gene match: 8. Looked up from germline, CDR1 is SGHRS and CDR2 is YFSETQ. There are 18 residues in the CDR3. The CDR3 sequence is CASSLVGQGAGNTGELFF. As DNA, the CDR3 is TGCGCCAGCAGCTTGGTGGGACAGGGTGCGGGAAACACCGGGGAGCTGTTTTTT. The full variable domain, with the rest looked up from reference TRBV5-1 and TRBJ2-2, is KAGVTQTPRYLIKTRGQQVTLSCSPISGHRSVSWYQQTPGQGLQFLFEYFSETQRNKGNFPGRFSGRQFSNSRSEMNVSTLELGDSALYLCASSLVGQGAGNTGELFFGEGSRLTVL.

The CDR3 DNA reads TGTGCCAGTAGTTCCCGGGGAGAGTTAAACTATGGCTACACCTTC. Translated, it gives CASSSRGELNYGYTF. This rearrangement joins TRBV19 to TRBJ1-2; D unresolved. CDR1 and CDR2 from the germline V gene are LNHDA and SQIVND (reference sequence). The V and J ends lost 5 bases and 2 bases respectively, with 15 bases between them. The CDR3 length is 15 residues.

This chain uses TRBV4-1 with TRBJ1-1, with TRBD1 matching 9 bases. Trimming removed 3 bases from V and 9 bases from J; junction bases left unmatched: 5. CDR1 MGHRA and CDR2 YSYEKL come from the germline V gene. The length of the CDR3 is 13 residues. CDR3 sequence reads: CASSHPGTGKAFF. The CDR3 DNA reads TGCGCCAGCAGCCACCCCGGGACAGGGAAAGCTTTCTTT.

Ten or more counts support this clone. The J gene is TRBJ1-1, the V gene TRBV7-2; no definite D call. Between the trimmed V and J ends, which lost 1 base and 1 base, there was a span of 7 bases. The CDR3 covers 14 residues. Germline loops: CDR1 SGHTA, CDR2 FQGNSA. The CDR3 region is CASSLVWQNTEAFF. The CDR3 DNA reads as TGTGCCAGCAGCTTAGTTTGGCAGAACACTGAAGCTTTCTTT.

The chain uses TRBV7-9 and TRBJ1-1, with a weak D call TRBD1 (5 bases). Looked up from germline, CDR1 is SEHNR and CDR2 is FQNEAQ (reference sequence). The CDR3 extends over 15 amino acids. V lost 1 base, J lost 7 bases, and 16 bases lay in between. The CDR3 region has the DNA TGTGCCAGCAGCTTAGGGGCAGGCAGGGTGGGTGAAGCTTTCTTT. This codes for CASSLGAGRVGEAFF.

This rearrangement joins TRBV4-3 to TRBJ1-2; a weak D match, TRBD1 (6 bases). This CDR3 is 14 amino acids long. The ends were cut back, 1 base at V and 8 bases at J, with 14 bases in the middle. Germline-derived CDR1 and CDR2 are LGHNA and YSLEER. CDR3 nucleotide sequence: TGCGCCAGCAGCCAAGTGAGGGGGTCGGGAGGCTACACCTTC. This encodes CASSQVRGSGGYTF.

The chain uses TRBV15 and TRBJ2-7; D is perhaps TRBD2 (5 bases). This CDR3 is built from 13 residues. From germline, CDR1 is LNHNV and CDR2 YYDKDF (reference sequence). The V end was cut by 8 bases, the J end by 0 bases, with 11 bases between. The CDR3 reads CATGMDFSYEQYF. The CDR3 DNA reads TGTGCCACCGGAATGGACTTCTCCTACGAGCAGTACTTC.

The chain recombines TRBV19 with TRBJ1-5; D unclear. The CDR3 totals 13 residues. CDR1 and CDR2 from the germline V gene are LNHDA and SQIVND (reference sequence). Between the trimmed V and J ends, which lost 5 bases and 1 base, there was a span of 6 bases. The CDR3 reads CASSPVSNQPQHF. The CDR3 DNA sequence: TGTGCCAGTAGTCCGGTCAGCAATCAGCCCCAGCATTTT.

The rearrangement uses TRBV9 and TRBJ2-7; 7 bases are a match to TRBD2. There are 16 residues in the CDR3. After removal of 4 bases from V and 4 bases from J, the junction contained 14 bases not matched to a gene. Germline CDR1 reads SGDLS; CDR2 reads YYNGEE. The DNA of the CDR3 is TGTGCCAGCAGCCCAACCCACGGGGGGAGCCTTTACGAGCAGTACTTC. It codes for CASSPTHGGSLYEQYF. The full variable domain, completed using reference TRBV9 and TRBJ2-7, is DSGVTQTPKHLITATGQRVTLRCSPRSGDLSVYWYQQSLDQGLQFLIQYYNGEERAKGNILERFSAQQFPDLHSELNLSSLELGDSALYFCASSPTHGGSLYEQYFGPGTRLTVT.

The V call is TRBV24-1, the J call TRBJ2-5; 8 nucleotides line up with TRBD1. V lost 3 bases and J lost 7; bases outside the gene matches: 3. Germline CDR1 KGHDR, CDR2 SFDVKD. This CDR3 contains 13 residues. Here the CDR3 reads CATSDTQGGTQYF. As DNA, the CDR3 is TGTGCCACCAGTGATACACAGGGGGGGACCCAGTACTTC.

This clone was recorded a few times. This chain uses TRBV14 with TRBJ1-1, with D tentatively TRBD1 (6 bases). The CDR3 has 13 residues. CDR1 and CDR2 from the germline V gene are SGHDN and FVKESK. Trimming left V 0 bases short and J 9 bases short, with 11 bases between. The CDR3 DNA is TGTGCCAGCAGCCAAGATCTTACAGGGCAAGCTTTCTTT. Protein product: CASSQDLTGQAFF.

J is TRBJ2-1 and V is TRBV9; D may be TRBD1 (5 bases). There are 13 residues in the CDR3. V shed 1 base and J shed 5 bases, with 7 bases lying between them. Germline values: CDR1 SGDLS, CDR2 YYNGEE. The CDR3 DNA is TGTGCCAGCAGCGTACTAGGGGACAATGAGCAGTTCTTC. This codes for CASSVLGDNEQFF. Looking up the rest from reference TRBV9 and TRBJ2-1 gives the full variable domain: DSGVTQTPKHLITATGQRVTLRCSPRSGDLSVYWYQQSLDQGLQFLIQYYNGEERAKGNILERFSAQQFPDLHSELNLSSLELGDSALYFCASSVLGDNEQFFGPGTRLTVL.